A single sample is the source of the 32 T cell receptor beta chains below, sequenced in a study of blood T cell repertoires in COVID-19. Produced via immunoSEQ multiplex PCR; TCRdb's table is partial and in-frame only. Of 200,000 to 300,000 clones listed, about four fifths are singletons. The sample consisted of PBMCs or T cells enriched from blood (not recorded which). These receptors came from a woman aged 40 to 50 who had been exposed to COVID-19.

The rearrangement links TRBV29-1 to TRBJ2-5, with D perhaps TRBD2 (5 bases). Between the trimmed V and J ends, which lost 7 bases and 1 base, there was a span of 22 bases. The CDR3 spans 16 residues. Per germline, CDR1 SQVTM and CDR2 ANQGSEA. CDR3 nucleotides: TGCAGCGCCGAACCCCCGGGGATACACTTCCAAGAGACCCAGTACTTC. This gives the protein CSAEPPGIHFQETQYF.

The chain is built from TRBV9 and TRBJ2-7, with a weak D call TRBD1 (5 bases). Germline V gene lookup returns CDR1 SGDLS and CDR2 YYNGEE. Trimming cost V 4 bases and J 0 bases, with 17 bases left between them. CDR3 length equals 16 residues. The CDR3 nucleotides read TGTGCCAGCAGCCTATTCGACAGAGCTAGCTCCTACGAGCAGTACTTC. Translated, it gives CASSLFDRASSYEQYF.

The gene calls are TRBV7-6 and TRBJ1-1, with 7 nucleotides matching TRBD1. The junction had 13 bases not matched to a gene; V was cut back by 7 bases and J by 5 bases. CDR3 length equals 15 residues. CDR1 SGHVS and CDR2 FNYEAQ come from the germline V gene. The CDR3 DNA sequence: TGTGCCAGCACCCTACAGGGGCGCGGTAGGACTGAAGCTTTCTTT. It encodes CASTLQGRGRTEAFF.

In regard to this clone: Compared with germline, one end of the junction differs, possibly owing to a read error. The chain couples TRBV6-6 to TRBJ1-5; D not certain. There are 14 residues in the CDR3. Germline loops: CDR1 MNHNY, CDR2 SVGAGI (reference sequence). CDR3 residues: CAGSYDGFNQPQHF. DNA for the CDR3: TGTGCCGGCAGTTACGATGGCTTCAATCAGCCCCAGCATTTT.

The rearrangement joins TRBV28 to TRBJ1-5; 9 bases match TRBD1. Per the germline V gene, CDR1 is MDHEN and CDR2 is SYDVKM. The ends lost 0 bases at V and 7 bases at J; junction bases unmatched: 1. The CDR3 is 14 amino acids. The CDR3 region is CASSLWTGGQPQHF. CDR3 sequence (DNA): TGTGCCAGCAGTTTATGGACAGGGGGACAGCCCCAGCATTTT.

This clone was seen more than once but under ten times. J is TRBJ1-1 and V is TRBV18, with D possibly being TRBD1 (5 bases). The CDR3 runs 18 residues. The germline V and J ends were trimmed by 1 base and 2 bases, with 20 bases remaining between them. Germline lookup yields CDR1 KGHSH and CDR2 LQKENI. CDR3 in amino acids: CASSPRGSGAQGNTEAFF. As DNA, the CDR3 is TGTGCCAGCTCACCACGCGGAAGCGGGGCTCAAGGTAACACTGAAGCTTTCTTT.

V usage is TRBV12-5 and J usage is TRBJ2-3; 13 positions match TRBD2. V shed 2 bases and J 5 bases; nucleotides not matched to a gene: 7. Germline values: CDR1 LGHNT, CDR2 FRNRAP. This CDR3 has 17 amino acids. As DNA, the CDR3 is TGTGCTAGTGGTTTGACAATAAGACTAGCGGGGGGAGATACGCAGTATTTT. This translates into CASGLTIRLAGGDTQYF.

The V call is TRBV28, the J call TRBJ2-7; TRBD1 aligns across 8 bases. CDR1 and CDR2 (germline): MDHEN, SYDVKM. The junction had 3 bases not matched to a gene; V was cut back by 6 bases and J by 2 bases. The CDR3 is 13 residues long. This CDR3 reads CASRDRDTYEQYF. In DNA form, the CDR3 reads TGTGCCAGCAGGGACAGGGACACCTACGAGCAGTACTTC.

This clone was counted only a few times. V gene TRBV7-8 combines with J gene TRBJ1-1; D uncertain. V was pared by 2 bases and J by 1 base, with 8 bases between. Germline assignment: CDR1 SGHVS and CDR2 FQNEAQ. The CDR3 spans 14 residues. The CDR3 coding sequence is TGTGCCAGCAGCTTACTACAGCCGAACACTGAAGCTTTCTTT. Encoded protein: CASSLLQPNTEAFF. The full variable domain, completed using reference TRBV7-8 and TRBJ1-1, is GAGVSQSPRYKVAKRGQDVALRCDPISGHVSLFWYQQALGQGPEFLTYFQNEAQLDKSGLPSDRFFAERPEGSVSTLKIQRTQQEDSAVYLCASSLLQPNTEAFFGQGTRLTVV.

There are a few counts of this clone. The chain couples TRBV27 to TRBJ1-6, with TRBD1 as a possible D gene (5 bases). The ends were cut back, 3 bases at V and 8 bases at J, with 11 bases in the middle. The CDR3 is 14 amino acids. Germline CDR1 reads MNHEY; CDR2 reads SMNVEV (reference sequence). The CDR3 sequence is CASSLGGGYSPLHF. CDR3 DNA: TGTGCCAGCAGTTTGGGGGGGGGTTATTCACCCCTCCACTTT.

The genes are TRBV4-3 and TRBJ1-1; D is perhaps TRBD1 (6 bases). This CDR3 spans 17 amino acids. Germline assignment: CDR1 LGHNA and CDR2 YSLEER. Trimming removed 0 bases from V and 0 bases from J, with 14 bases in between. CDR3 in amino acids: CASSQDSRGKMNTEAFF. In DNA form, the CDR3 reads TGCGCCAGCAGCCAAGATTCCAGGGGAAAAATGAACACTGAAGCTTTCTTT.

The gene calls are TRBV29-1 and TRBJ1-1, with a weak D call TRBD1 (6 bases). Trimming pared 7 bases from V and 7 bases from J, leaving 10 bases between. Germline V gives CDR1 SQVTM, CDR2 ANQGSEA. The CDR3 contains 10 residues. DNA for the CDR3: TGCAGCGGAGTCAGGGGTGAAGCTTTCTTT. Protein: CSGVRGEAFF. Looking up the rest from reference TRBV29-1 and TRBJ1-1 gives the full variable domain: SAVISQKPSRDICQRGTSLTIQCQVDSQVTMMFWYRQQPGQSLTLIATANQGSEATYESGFVIDKFPISRPNLTFSTLTVSNMSPEDSSIYLCSGVRGEAFFGQGTRLTVV.

In this sample, this clone turned up once. The J gene is TRBJ1-2, the V gene TRBV5-8, with no clear D. This CDR3 is 14 amino acids long. V was cut by 2 bases and J by 3 bases, with 11 bases left in between. Germline CDR1 and CDR2: SGHTS and YDEGEE. Written as DNA, the CDR3 is TGTGCCAGCAGCTTATTGCGGTGGGACTATGGCTACACCTTC. This encodes CASSLLRWDYGYTF.

The genes are TRBV12-3 or TRBV12-4 and TRBJ2-7; D is possibly TRBD2 (5 bases). The ends were cut back, 2 bases at V and 6 bases at J, with 11 bases in the middle. CDR3 size: 13 residues. The CDR3 spells CASSLSGKGEQYF. CDR3 coding DNA: TGTGCCAGCAGTTTATCGGGGAAGGGCGAGCAGTACTTC.

The chain couples TRBV5-1 to TRBJ2-5; TRBD2 aligns across 9 bases. CDR3 length: 15 residues. Unmatched junction bases numbered 8, after V lost 4 bases and J lost 4 bases. The germline V gene encodes CDR1 SGHRS and CDR2 YFSETQ. In nucleotides, the CDR3 is TGCGCCAGCAGCCATAGTAGCGGGGGAGGAGAGACCCAGTACTTC. This translates into CASSHSSGGGETQYF.

The rearrangement uses TRBV27 and TRBJ2-3; 10 bases fit TRBD2. V was pared by 6 bases and J by 5 bases, with 11 bases of the junction left unmatched. The germline CDR1 and CDR2 sequences are MNHEY and SMNVEV (reference sequence). The CDR3 loop spans 16 amino acids. CDR3 loop: CASRDSGGPYGDTQYF. The DNA of the CDR3 is TGTGCCAGCAGGGATAGCGGGGGGCCATATGGAGATACGCAGTATTTT.

The chain joins TRBV5-8 to TRBJ1-2, with TRBD1 matching 9 bases. CDR3 length equals 15 residues. V gave up 0 bases and J gave up 6 bases; unmatched junction bases: 6. Germline values: CDR1 SGHTS, CDR2 YDEGEE. The CDR3, as DNA: TGTGCCAGCAGCTTGGTGGGACAGGGTGGGCATGGCTACACCTTC. It is translated as CASSLVGQGGHGYTF. Looking up the rest from reference TRBV5-8 and TRBJ1-2 gives the full variable domain: EAGVTQSPTHLIKTRGQQATLRCSPISGHTSVYWYQQALGLGLQFLLWYDEGEERNRGNFPPRFSGRQFPNYSSELNVNALELEDSALYLCASSLVGQGGHGYTFGSGTRLTVV.

The rearrangement links TRBV29-1 to TRBJ2-7; D is possibly TRBD1 (5 bases). This CDR3 contains 11 residues. Germline assignment: CDR1 SQVTM and CDR2 ANQGSEA. The V gene lost 0 bases and the J gene lost 6 bases, with 6 bases spanning the gap. The CDR3 DNA is TGCAGCGTTGAAGATAGGGGCGAGCAGTACTTC. Protein sequence: CSVEDRGEQYF.

This clone was recorded a few times. J is TRBJ2-3 and V is TRBV11-2, with 8 nucleotides matching TRBD1. Germline V gene lookup returns CDR1 SGHAT and CDR2 FQNNGV. The junction had 6 bases not matched to a gene; V was cut back by 3 bases and J by 1 base. There are 16 residues in the CDR3. CDR3: CASSFGQGAGTDTQYF. The CDR3 nucleotides are TGTGCCAGCAGCTTCGGGCAGGGGGCGGGCACAGATACGCAGTATTTT.

CDR3 DNA: TGTGCCAGCAGCGCCACAGCGGCGAACACCGGGGAGCTGTTTTTT. The encoded protein is CASSATAANTGELFF. The J gene is TRBJ2-2, the V gene TRBV7-8, with a weak D call TRBD2 (5 bases). V lost 5 bases, J lost 0 bases, and 10 bases lay in between. Germline assignment: CDR1 SGHVS and CDR2 FQNEAQ. This CDR3 has 15 residues.

This clone came up once. J is TRBJ2-7 and V is TRBV18; 8 nucleotides line up with TRBD2. CDR3 length: 17 residues. V lost 3 bases to trimming and J lost 0 bases; unmatched junction nucleotides: 10. Germline V gene lookup returns CDR1 KGHSH and CDR2 LQKENI. CDR3 in DNA: TGTGCCAGCTCACCGGGCTTGGCGGGGGGAAGCTCCTACGAGCAGTACTTC. This encodes CASSPGLAGGSSYEQYF.

As DNA, the CDR3 is TGTGCCAGTAGTATTTCAGAGAACACTGAAGCTTTCTTT. It yields the protein CASSISENTEAFF. The rearrangement uses TRBV19 and TRBJ1-1; no clear D. V was clipped by 3 bases and J by 1 base, with 6 bases between them. This CDR3 contains 13 residues. CDR1 and CDR2 (germline): LNHDA, SQIVND (reference sequence).

This clone was seen only a few times. The rearrangement links TRBV3-1 (or the pseudogene TRBV3-2) to TRBJ2-1; 10 nucleotides match TRBD2. Unmatched junction bases numbered 7, after V lost 5 bases and J lost 9 bases. The length of the CDR3 is 14 residues. The V gene's germline CDR1 is LGHDT and CDR2 YNNKEL (reference sequence). The CDR3 nucleotides read TGTGCCAGCAGCTCAGCTAGCGGGGGAATTGAGCAGTTCTTC. Residues: CASSSASGGIEQFF.

Here the CDR3 DNA reads TGTGCCAGCAGCGCCCCCAGCGGGGGGTCCCCTACGCAGTATTTT. Translated: CASSAPSGGSPTQYF. The gene calls are TRBV7-2 and TRBJ2-3; 9 nucleotides line up with TRBD2. CDR1 is SGHTA, CDR2 FQGNSA, per germline. Trimming took 5 bases from V and 8 from J; bases not matched to a gene: 11. The CDR3 extends over 15 amino acids. The complete variable domain, with remaining parts taken from reference TRBV7-2 and TRBJ2-3, reads GAGVSQSPSNKVTEKGKDVELRCDPISGHTALYWYRQSLGQGLEFLIYFQGNSAPDKSGLPSDRFSAERTGGSVSTLTIQRTQQEDSAVYLCASSAPSGGSPTQYFGPGTRLTVL.

As DNA, the CDR3 is TGTGCCAGCAGTGAGCCCCAGGGGGCTTGGGTCGTAGAGACCCAGTACTTC. Encoded protein: CASSEPQGAWVVETQYF. The J gene is TRBJ2-5, the V gene TRBV6-1; 8 nucleotides align to TRBD1. Germline assignment: CDR1 MNHNS and CDR2 SASEGT. CDR3 length: 17 amino acids. Trimming took 3 bases from V and 4 from J; bases not matched to a gene: 13.

The rearrangement links TRBV30 to TRBJ2-7; maybe TRBD2 (7 bases). The CDR3 is 14 amino acids. Deletions cut 0 bases from V and 3 bases from J, with 12 bases between. The germline gives CDR1 GTSNPN, CDR2 SVGIG (reference sequence). CDR3 in amino acids: CAWSVGGDGYEQYF. The DNA of the CDR3 is TGTGCCTGGAGTGTAGGGGGGGATGGCTACGAGCAGTACTTC.

Only one count was recorded for this clone. This chain joins TRBV5-1 and TRBJ2-3; possible D gene TRBD1, 6 bases. V was shortened by 0 bases and J by 1 base, with 9 bases between the two germline ends. There are 15 residues in the CDR3. CDR1 SGHRS and CDR2 YFSETQ come from the germline V gene. The CDR3 is CASSLGPGGTDTQYF. In nucleotides, the CDR3 is TGCGCCAGCAGCTTGGGGCCAGGGGGCACAGATACGCAGTATTTT.

The rearrangement links TRBV7-2 to TRBJ2-3, with a possible D match to TRBD1 (6 bases). The CDR3 contains 15 residues. V lost 4 bases and J 2 bases, leaving 13 bases between the germline ends. The germline gives CDR1 SGHTA, CDR2 FQGNSA. CDR3 amino acids: CASSSDRSLTDTQYF. CDR3 in DNA: TGTGCCAGCAGCTCCGACAGGTCCCTCACAGATACGCAGTATTTT.

V and J are TRBV9 and TRBJ1-1; TRBD1 matches at 7 bases. The V segment lost 4 bases and the J segment 4 bases; nucleotides outside the gene matches: 10. Per germline, CDR1 SGDLS and CDR2 YYNGEE. CDR3 length: 15 amino acids. CDR3 protein: CASSSRQGDGTEAFF. The CDR3 region has the DNA TGTGCCAGCAGCTCACGACAGGGAGACGGCACTGAAGCTTTCTTT.

The V and J genes are TRBV7-8 and TRBJ2-2, with 10 bases aligning to TRBD1. CDR3 size: 17 residues. The germline V gene has CDR1 SGHVS and CDR2 FQNEAQ. V trimming: 4 bases; J trimming: 10 bases; junction bases outside the gene matches: 15. CDR3 nucleotide sequence: TGTGCCAGCAGCTCCCCAGTTTGGGGGACAGGGGACGAGGAGCTGTTTTTT. It yields the protein CASSSPVWGTGDEELFF.

The rearrangement joins TRBV3-1 (or the pseudogene TRBV3-2) to TRBJ1-5; D gene unclear. Germline V gene data show CDR1 as LGHDT and CDR2 as YNNKEL (reference sequence). This CDR3 is 12 amino acids long. The V gene lost 8 bases and the J gene lost 0 bases, with 5 bases spanning the gap. CDR3 DNA sequence: TGTGCCAGCTCTTATAGCAATCAGCCCCAGCATTTT. Translation: CASSYSNQPQHF.

The chain recombines TRBV19 with TRBJ2-1; D is ambiguous. CDR3 size: 12 residues. The V gene lost 7 bases and the J gene lost 6 bases, with 10 bases spanning the gap. Germline V gene lookup returns CDR1 LNHDA and CDR2 SQIVND (reference sequence). CDR3 sequence: CASNNQRNEQFF. DNA of the CDR3: TGTGCCAGTAACAATCAGCGCAATGAGCAGTTCTTC.